The present entry profiles one T cell receptor beta chain with its context. The data were taken from a study of shared clonotypes between healthy human individuals. As defined, naive CD8 cells were CD45RO-negative and positively selected for CCR7, with terminally differentiated effector memory CD45RA+ cells excluded. With 1 base clipped from V and 3 bases from J, the junction kept 6 bases outside the gene matches. Germline V lookup: CDR1 MNHNS, CDR2 SASEGT. The CDR3 is 18 amino acids. On sorted subsets, replicate PCRs used roughly 190 ng DNA, or 27,000 or so T cell genomes. In the original workflow: ImmunoSEQ output held junction-only sequences without quality scores, so filtering differed. Profiled with immunoSEQ multiplex PCR; TCRdb holds only in-frame clones, not every one. V and J calls and clone size follow that table, whereas D and trimming were derived from the DNA. The repertoire holds more than 2 million clones, about 95% seen once, with 1% to 1.3% in the top ten.

This sequence joins TRBV6-1 and TRBJ2-3, with 14 positions matching TRBD2. Sequencing used naive CD8+ T cells sorted from blood. This sequence was found in a man aged 18 to 30 in good health. CDR3: CASSEERGLAGVTDTQYF. The CDR3 coding sequence is TGTGCCAGCAGTGAAGAGAGGGGACTAGCGGGAGTGACAGATACGCAGTATTTT.